The TCR beta chain described here comes from a study of response to subunit inactivated influenza vaccine. Study-wide results and limits: Seasonal influenza vaccination, on each occasion, was suggested by the authors to recruit few new T cells.

About this clonotype: Antigen specificity is unknown.

Deletions cut 1 base from V and 6 bases from J, with 17 bases between. CDR1 is SGHAT and CDR2 is FQNNGV in the germline V gene. The CDR3 loop spans 16 amino acids. TCRdb reprocessed the RT-PCR reads via MiXCR and lists one record per CDR3 protein. The top ten clones hold 11% of a sample with approximately 680,000 distinct CDR3 sequences, 15% to 18% of them seen once. The sequence derives from a man in his fifties who received an inactivated influenza vaccine. The chain combines TRBV11-2 with TRBJ2-3; D is unclear. The sample in question was PBMCs from blood, obtained approximately 12 days after vaccination. This chain's CDR3 is CASSLVAGALGDTQYF. The CDR3 DNA follows: TGTGCCAGCAGCTTAGTAGCAGGCGCACTGGGGGATACGCAGTATTTT.